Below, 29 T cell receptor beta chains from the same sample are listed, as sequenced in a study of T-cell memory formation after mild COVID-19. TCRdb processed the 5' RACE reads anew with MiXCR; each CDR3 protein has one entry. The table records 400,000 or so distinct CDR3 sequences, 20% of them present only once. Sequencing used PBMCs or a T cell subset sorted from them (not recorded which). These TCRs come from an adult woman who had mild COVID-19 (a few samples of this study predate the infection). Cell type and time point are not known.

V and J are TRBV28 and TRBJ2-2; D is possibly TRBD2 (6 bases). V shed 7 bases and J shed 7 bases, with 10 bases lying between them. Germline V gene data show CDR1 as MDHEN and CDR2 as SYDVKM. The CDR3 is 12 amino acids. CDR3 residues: CASTRRDGELFF. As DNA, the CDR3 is TGTGCCAGCACTAGGAGGGACGGGGAGCTGTTTTTT.

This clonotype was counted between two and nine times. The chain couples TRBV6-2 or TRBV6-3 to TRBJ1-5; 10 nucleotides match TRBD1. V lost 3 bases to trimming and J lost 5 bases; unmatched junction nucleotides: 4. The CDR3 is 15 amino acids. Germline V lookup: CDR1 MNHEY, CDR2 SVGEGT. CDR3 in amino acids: CASSYGGTGDQPQHF. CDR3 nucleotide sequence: TGTGCCAGCAGTTATGGTGGGACAGGGGATCAGCCCCAGCATTTT.

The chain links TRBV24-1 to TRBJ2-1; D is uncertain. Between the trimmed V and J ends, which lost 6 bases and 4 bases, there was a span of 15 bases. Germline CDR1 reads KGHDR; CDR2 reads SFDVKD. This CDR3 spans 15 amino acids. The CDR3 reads CATSKGVIRYNEQFF. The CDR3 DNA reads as TGTGCCACCAGTAAAGGAGTTATCCGTTACAATGAGCAGTTCTTC.

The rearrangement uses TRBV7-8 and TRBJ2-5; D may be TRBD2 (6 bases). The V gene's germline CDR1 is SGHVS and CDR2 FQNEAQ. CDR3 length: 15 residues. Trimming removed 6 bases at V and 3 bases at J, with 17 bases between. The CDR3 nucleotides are TGTGCCAGCAGGACGGTGGGCTCGGGAGAAGAGACCCAGTACTTC. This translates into CASRTVGSGEETQYF. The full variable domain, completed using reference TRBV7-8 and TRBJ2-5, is GAGVSQSPRYKVAKRGQDVALRCDPISGHVSLFWYQQALGQGPEFLTYFQNEAQLDKSGLPSDRFFAERPEGSVSTLKIQRTQQEDSAVYLCASRTVGSGEETQYFGPGTRLLVL.

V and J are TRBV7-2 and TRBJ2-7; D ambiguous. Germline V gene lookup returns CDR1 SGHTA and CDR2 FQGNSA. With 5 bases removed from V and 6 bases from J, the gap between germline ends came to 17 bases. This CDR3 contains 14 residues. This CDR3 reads CASSPRVSLREQYF. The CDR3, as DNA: TGTGCCAGCAGCCCTCGCGTTAGTTTACGCGAGCAGTACTTC. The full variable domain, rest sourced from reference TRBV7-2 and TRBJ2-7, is GAGVSQSPSNKVTEKGKDVELRCDPISGHTALYWYRQSLGQGLEFLIYFQGNSAPDKSGLPSDRFSAERTGGSVSTLTIQRTQQEDSAVYLCASSPRVSLREQYFGPGTRLTVT.

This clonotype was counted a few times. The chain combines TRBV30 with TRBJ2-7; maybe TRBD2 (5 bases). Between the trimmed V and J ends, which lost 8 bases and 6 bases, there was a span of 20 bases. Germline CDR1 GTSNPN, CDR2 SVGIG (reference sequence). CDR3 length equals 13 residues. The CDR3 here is CAVSAWESIEQYF. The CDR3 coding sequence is TGTGCCGTTAGCGCTTGGGAATCTATCGAGCAGTACTTC. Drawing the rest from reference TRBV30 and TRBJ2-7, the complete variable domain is SQTIHQWPATLVQPVGSPLSLECTVEGTSNPNLYWYRQAAGRGLQLLFYSVGIGQISSEVPQNLSASRPQDRQFILSSKKLLLSDSGFYLCAVSAWESIEQYFGPGTRLTVT.

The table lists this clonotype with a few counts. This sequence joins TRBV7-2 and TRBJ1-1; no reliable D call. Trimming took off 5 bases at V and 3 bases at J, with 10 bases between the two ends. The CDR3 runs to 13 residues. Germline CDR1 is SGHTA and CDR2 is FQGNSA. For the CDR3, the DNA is TGTGCCAGCAGCCTGACACCGGACACTGAAGCTTTCTTT. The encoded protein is CASSLTPDTEAFF.

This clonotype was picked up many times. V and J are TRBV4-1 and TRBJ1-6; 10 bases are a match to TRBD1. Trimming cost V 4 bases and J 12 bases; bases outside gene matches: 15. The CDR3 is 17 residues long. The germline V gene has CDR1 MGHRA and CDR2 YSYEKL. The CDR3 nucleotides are TGCGCCAGCAGCCCCACCACCCAGGGACAGGGGAGGGGACCCCTCCACTTT. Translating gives CASSPTTQGQGRGPLHF.

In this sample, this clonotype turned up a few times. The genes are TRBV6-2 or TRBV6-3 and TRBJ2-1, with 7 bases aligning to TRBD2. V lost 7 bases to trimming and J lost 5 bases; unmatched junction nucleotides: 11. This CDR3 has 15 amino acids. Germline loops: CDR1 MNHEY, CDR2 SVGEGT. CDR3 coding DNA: TGTGCCAGCACCCCCTGGGTAGCGGGCCACAATGAGCAGTTCTTC. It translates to CASTPWVAGHNEQFF.

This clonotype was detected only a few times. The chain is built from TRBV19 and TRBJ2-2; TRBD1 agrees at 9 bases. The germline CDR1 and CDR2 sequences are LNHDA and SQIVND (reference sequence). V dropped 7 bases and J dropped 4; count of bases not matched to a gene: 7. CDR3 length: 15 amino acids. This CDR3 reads CASTRTGEVTGELFF. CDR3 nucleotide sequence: TGTGCCAGTACCCGGACAGGGGAGGTCACCGGGGAGCTGTTTTTT.

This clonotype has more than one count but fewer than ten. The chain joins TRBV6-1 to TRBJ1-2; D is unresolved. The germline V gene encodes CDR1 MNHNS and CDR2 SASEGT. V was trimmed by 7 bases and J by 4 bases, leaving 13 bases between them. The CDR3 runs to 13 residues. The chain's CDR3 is CASTATLLYGYTF. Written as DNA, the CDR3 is TGTGCCAGCACGGCTACCCTCCTCTATGGCTACACCTTC.

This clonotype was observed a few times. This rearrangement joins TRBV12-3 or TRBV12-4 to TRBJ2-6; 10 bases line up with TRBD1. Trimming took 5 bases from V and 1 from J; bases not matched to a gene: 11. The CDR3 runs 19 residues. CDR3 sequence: CASSPDRGRLGSGANVLTF. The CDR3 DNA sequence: TGTGCCAGCAGTCCCGACAGGGGGCGGCTCGGGTCTGGGGCCAACGTCCTGACTTTC.

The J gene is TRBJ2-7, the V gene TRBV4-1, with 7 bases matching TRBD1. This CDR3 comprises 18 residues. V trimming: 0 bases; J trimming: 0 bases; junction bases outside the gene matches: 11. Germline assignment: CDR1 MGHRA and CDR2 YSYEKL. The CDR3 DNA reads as TGCGCCAGCAGCCAAGATCCCCCTGGACAGGTTAGCTCCTACGAGCAGTACTTC. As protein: CASSQDPPGQVSSYEQYF.

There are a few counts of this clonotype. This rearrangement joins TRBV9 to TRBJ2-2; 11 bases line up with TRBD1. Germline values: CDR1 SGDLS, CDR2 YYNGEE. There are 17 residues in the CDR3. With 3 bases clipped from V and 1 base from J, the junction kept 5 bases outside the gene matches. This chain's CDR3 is CASSAGTGGVNTGELFF. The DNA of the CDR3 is TGTGCCAGCAGCGCGGGGACAGGGGGGGTGAACACCGGGGAGCTGTTTTTT.

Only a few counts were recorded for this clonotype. As DNA, the CDR3 is TGTGCCAGCAGCCAAGCCCTGACAGGGGGAATTCTAAAACTGTTTTTT. Amino acids: CASSQALTGGILKLFF. The genes are TRBV7-8 and TRBJ1-4; the match to TRBD1 covers 9 bases. Trimming at V came to 5 bases and at J to 10 bases, leaving 14 bases not matched to a gene. Looked up from germline, CDR1 is SGHVS and CDR2 is FQNEAQ. The CDR3 loop spans 16 amino acids.

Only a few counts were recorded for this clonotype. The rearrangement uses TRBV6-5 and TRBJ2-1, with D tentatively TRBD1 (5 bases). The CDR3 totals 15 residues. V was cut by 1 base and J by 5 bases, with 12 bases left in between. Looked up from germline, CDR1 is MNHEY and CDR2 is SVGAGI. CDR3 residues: CASSYWQGPNNEQFF. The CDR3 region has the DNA TGTGCCAGCAGTTACTGGCAGGGCCCTAACAATGAGCAGTTCTTC.

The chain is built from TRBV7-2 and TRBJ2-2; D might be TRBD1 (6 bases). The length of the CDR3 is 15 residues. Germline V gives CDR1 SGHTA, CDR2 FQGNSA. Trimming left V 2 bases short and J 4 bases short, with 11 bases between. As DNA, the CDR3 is TGTGCCAGCAGCTTAAGGGGACATAGCACCGGGGAGCTGTTTTTT. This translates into CASSLRGHSTGELFF.

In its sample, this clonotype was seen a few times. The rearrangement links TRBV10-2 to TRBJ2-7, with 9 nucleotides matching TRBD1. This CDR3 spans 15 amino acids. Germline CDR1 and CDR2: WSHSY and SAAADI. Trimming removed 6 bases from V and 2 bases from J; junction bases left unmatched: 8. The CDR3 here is CASRRAGTGTYEQYF. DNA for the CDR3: TGCGCCAGCAGGAGAGCCGGGACAGGGACCTACGAGCAGTACTTC.

The CDR3 DNA is TGCGCCAGCAGCCAGGGAGGACTAGAGCAGTACTTC. Translated, it gives CASSQGGLEQYF. The J gene is TRBJ2-7, the V gene TRBV4-3; a possible D gene is TRBD2 (6 bases). CDR1 and CDR2 (germline): LGHNA, YSLEER. Trimming stripped 3 bases from V and 7 bases from J, with 10 bases between. CDR3 length: 12 residues.

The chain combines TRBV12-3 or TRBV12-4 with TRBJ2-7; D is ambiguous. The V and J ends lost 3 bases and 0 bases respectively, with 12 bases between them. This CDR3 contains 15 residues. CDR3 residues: CASSFIRRSSYEQYF. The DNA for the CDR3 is TGTGCCAGCAGTTTTATCCGACGGAGCTCCTACGAGCAGTACTTC.

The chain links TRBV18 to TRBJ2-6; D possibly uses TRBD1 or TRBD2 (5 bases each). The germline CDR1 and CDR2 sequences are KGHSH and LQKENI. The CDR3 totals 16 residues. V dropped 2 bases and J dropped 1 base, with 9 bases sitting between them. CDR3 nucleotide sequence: TGTGCCAGCTCACCAGGGGGAACGTCTGGGGCCAACGTCCTGACTTTC. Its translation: CASSPGGTSGANVLTF.

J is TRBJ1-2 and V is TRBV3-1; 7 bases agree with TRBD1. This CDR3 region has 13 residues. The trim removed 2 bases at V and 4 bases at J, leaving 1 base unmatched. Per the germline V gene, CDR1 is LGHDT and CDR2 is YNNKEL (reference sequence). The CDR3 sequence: CASSQQGVYGYTF. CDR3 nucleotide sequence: TGTGCCAGCAGCCAACAGGGGGTCTATGGCTACACCTTC.

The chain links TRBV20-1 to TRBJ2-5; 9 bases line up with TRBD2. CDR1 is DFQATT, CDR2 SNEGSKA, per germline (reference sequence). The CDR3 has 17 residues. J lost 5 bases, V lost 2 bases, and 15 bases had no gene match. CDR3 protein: CSARQLIRRGGRETQYF. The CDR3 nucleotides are TGCAGTGCTAGACAACTCATCCGGCGGGGGGGCCGCGAGACCCAGTACTTC.

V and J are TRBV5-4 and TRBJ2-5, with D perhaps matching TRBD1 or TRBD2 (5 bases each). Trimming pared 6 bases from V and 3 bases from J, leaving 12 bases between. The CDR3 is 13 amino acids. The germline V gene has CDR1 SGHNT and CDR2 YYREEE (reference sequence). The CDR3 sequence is CASKSGTEETQYF. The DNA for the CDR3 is TGTGCCAGCAAATCCGGGACGGAAGAGACCCAGTACTTC.

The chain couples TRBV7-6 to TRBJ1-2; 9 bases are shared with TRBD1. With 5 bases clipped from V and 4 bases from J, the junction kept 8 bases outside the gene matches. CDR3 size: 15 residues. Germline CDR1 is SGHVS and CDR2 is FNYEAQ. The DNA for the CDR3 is TGTGCCAGCAGCCCCACAGGGGGCGCAAGCTATGGCTACACCTTC. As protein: CASSPTGGASYGYTF.

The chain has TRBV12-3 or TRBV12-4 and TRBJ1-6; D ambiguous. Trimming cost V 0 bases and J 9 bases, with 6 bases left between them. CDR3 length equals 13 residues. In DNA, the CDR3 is TGTGCCAGCAGTTTAGCAGGGAGTTCACCCCTCCACTTT. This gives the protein CASSLAGSSPLHF.

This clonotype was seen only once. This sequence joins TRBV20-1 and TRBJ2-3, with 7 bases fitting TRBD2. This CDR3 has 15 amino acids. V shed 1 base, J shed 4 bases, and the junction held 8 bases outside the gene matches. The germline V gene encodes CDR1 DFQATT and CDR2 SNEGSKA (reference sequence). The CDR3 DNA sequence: TGCAGTGCTAGAGGACCCAGCGGGGAATCAGATACGCAGTATTTT. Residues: CSARGPSGESDTQYF.

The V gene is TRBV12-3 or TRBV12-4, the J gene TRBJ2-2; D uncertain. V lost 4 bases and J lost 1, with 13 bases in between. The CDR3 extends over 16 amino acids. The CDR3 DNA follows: TGTGCCAGCAGTTACCCCCAAGGTCGGAACACCGGGGAGCTGTTTTTT. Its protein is CASSYPQGRNTGELFF.

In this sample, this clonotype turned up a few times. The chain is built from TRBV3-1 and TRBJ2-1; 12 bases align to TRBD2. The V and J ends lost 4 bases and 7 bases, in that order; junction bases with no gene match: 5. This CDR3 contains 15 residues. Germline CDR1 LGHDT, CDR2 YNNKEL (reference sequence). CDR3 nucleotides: TGTGCCAGCAGCCGATTACTAGCGGGGGGTAATGAGCAGTTCTTC. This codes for CASSRLLAGGNEQFF.